These 15 T cell receptor beta chains were sequenced from one sample in a study of T cell responses to AZD1222 COVID-19 vaccine. Profiled with immunoSEQ multiplex PCR; TCRdb holds only in-frame clones, not every one. The sample yields about 150,000 clones, about 92% seen once. The sample in question was peripheral blood, obtained on day 0 of AZD1222 vaccination. The receptors originated from an adult in good health.

The rearrangement joins TRBV5-6 to TRBJ1-2, with D unresolved. The CDR3 runs 14 residues. V lost 0 bases and J lost 8, with 14 bases in between. CDR1 is SGHDT, CDR2 YYEEEE, per germline. The CDR3 protein is CASSLASALVGYTF. In DNA form, the CDR3 reads TGTGCCAGCAGCTTGGCCTCGGCACTTGTAGGCTACACCTTC.

The chain is built from TRBV7-2 and TRBJ1-1; maybe TRBD1 (6 bases). The V end was cut by 5 bases, the J end by 5 bases, with 24 bases between. Germline CDR1 reads SGHTA; CDR2 reads FQGNSA. The CDR3 covers 17 residues. Here the CDR3 DNA reads TGTGCCAGCAGCACCGGAGGGGGGGCGTCTAGGGTAACTGAAGCTTTCTTT. Its protein product is CASSTGGGASRVTEAFF.

This clone was counted once. The V call is TRBV6-5, the J call TRBJ1-1; 7 bases are a match to TRBD1. Germline V lookup: CDR1 MNHEY, CDR2 SVGAGI. J was trimmed by 8 bases and V by 6 bases; bases with no gene match: 9. The CDR3 has 13 amino acids. The CDR3, as DNA: TGTGCCAGCAGCCGAGGGGGCCAGGGGGAAGCTTTCTTT. The encoded protein is CASSRGGQGEAFF.

The chain joins TRBV19 to TRBJ1-6, with TRBD1 matching over 8 bases. This CDR3 spans 14 amino acids. Germline loops: CDR1 LNHDA, CDR2 SQIVND (reference sequence). J gave up 8 bases and V 7 bases, and 7 bases lay outside the gene matches. The DNA of the CDR3 is TGTGCCAGTACTAGGACAGGGAGGGATTCACCCCTCCACTTT. Translating gives CASTRTGRDSPLHF.

The V call is TRBV3-1 (or the pseudogene TRBV3-2), the J call TRBJ2-7, with 7 bases lining up with TRBD1. V gave up 5 bases and J gave up 9 bases; unmatched junction bases: 4. Looked up from germline, CDR1 is LGHDT and CDR2 is YNNKEL (reference sequence). CDR3 length: 11 residues. CDR3: CASSEHRGQYF. CDR3 nucleotides: TGTGCCAGCAGCGAACACAGGGGGCAGTACTTC.

This rearrangement joins TRBV6-5 to TRBJ2-7; D might be TRBD1 or TRBD2, each matching 5 bases. Germline loops: CDR1 MNHEY, CDR2 SVGAGI. The CDR3 has 16 residues. V gave up 0 bases and J gave up 0 bases, with 12 bases separating them. The chain's CDR3 is CASSYSGTFSSYEQYF. Written as DNA, the CDR3 is TGTGCCAGCAGTTACTCAGGGACGTTTAGCTCCTACGAGCAGTACTTC.

The chain couples TRBV4-2 to TRBJ1-3; unclear D gene. Looked up from germline, CDR1 is LGHNA and CDR2 is YNFKEQ. The CDR3 contains 17 residues. V lost 0 bases and J lost 3, with 15 bases in between. CDR3 residues: CASSQENKRLFGNTIYF. The DNA for the CDR3 is TGTGCCAGCAGCCAAGAAAATAAGCGTCTATTTGGAAACACCATATATTTT.

The chain employs TRBV20-1 and TRBJ1-1; a possible D gene is TRBD1 (6 bases). This CDR3 has 11 amino acids. V was trimmed by 0 bases and J by 8 bases, leaving 7 bases between them. Germline CDR1 and CDR2: DFQATT and SNEGSKA (reference sequence). The CDR3 DNA reads TGCAGTGCTAGAGAAGGGACAGAAGCTTTCTTT. Its translation is CSAREGTEAFF.

The rearrangement uses TRBV9 and TRBJ1-2; tentative D call: TRBD1 (5 bases). The germline V and J ends were trimmed by 0 bases and 4 bases, with 10 bases remaining between them. Germline CDR1 is SGDLS and CDR2 is YYNGEE. There are 14 residues in the CDR3. CDR3 in DNA: TGTGCCAGCAGCGTAGTAGTGGGGGGCTATGGCTACACCTTC. This codes for CASSVVVGGYGYTF. Full variable domain (outside the CDR3, taken from reference TRBV9 and TRBJ1-2): DSGVTQTPKHLITATGQRVTLRCSPRSGDLSVYWYQQSLDQGLQFLIQYYNGEERAKGNILERFSAQQFPDLHSELNLSSLELGDSALYFCASSVVVGGYGYTFGSGTRLTVV.

The chain couples TRBV28 to TRBJ1-5, with 9 positions matching TRBD1. V lost 3 bases to trimming and J lost 3 bases; unmatched junction nucleotides: 18. The CDR3 contains 20 residues. Germline V gene data show CDR1 as MDHEN and CDR2 as SYDVKM. CDR3 bases: TGTGCCAGCAGTTTCCGCCCCCGGGACAGGGTCTCGATACCCAATCAGCCCCAGCATTTT. Residues: CASSFRPRDRVSIPNQPQHF.

This clone was detected once. The chain recombines TRBV6-4 with TRBJ2-5; D gene ambiguous. The CDR3 is 13 amino acids. Between the trimmed V and J ends, which lost 7 bases and 5 bases, there was a span of 14 bases. The germline V gene encodes CDR1 MRHNA and CDR2 SNTAGT. Here the CDR3 DNA reads TGTGCCAGCACCCCCAGCCCGAGGGAGACCCAGTACTTC. Protein sequence: CASTPSPRETQYF.

The CDR3 region is CSARASNEQFF. CDR3 nucleotides: TGCAGTGCTAGAGCGAGCAATGAGCAGTTCTTC. The V gene is TRBV20-1, the J gene TRBJ2-1; D not resolved. From germline, CDR1 is DFQATT and CDR2 SNEGSKA (reference sequence). Trimming cost V 1 base and J 6 bases, with 4 bases left between them. The CDR3 sequence is 11 residues long.

The DNA of the CDR3 is TGTGCCAGCAGCTTATTACACGGGGGACAATATAGCAATCAGCCCCAGCATTTT. Its protein is CASSLLHGGQYSNQPQHF. The V gene is TRBV7-6, the J gene TRBJ1-5; tentative D call: TRBD1 (6 bases). Deletions cut 2 bases from V and 0 bases from J, with 17 bases between. From germline, CDR1 is SGHVS and CDR2 FNYEAQ. The CDR3 length is 18 residues.

The chain uses TRBV6-1 and TRBJ1-3, with unresolved D. This CDR3 has 16 residues. Germline V gene data show CDR1 as MNHNS and CDR2 as SASEGT. The germline V and J ends were trimmed by 2 bases and 3 bases, with 14 bases remaining between them. The chain's CDR3 is CASSERAGRGGNTIYF. CDR3 DNA sequence: TGTGCCAGCAGTGAAAGGGCAGGCAGAGGTGGAAACACCATATATTTT.

The chain couples TRBV10-1 to TRBJ1-2, with D possibly matching TRBD1 (6 bases). CDR1 and CDR2 from the germline V gene are WNHNN and SYGVQD (reference sequence). The CDR3 consists of 14 residues. V was cut by 9 bases and J by 8 bases, with 22 bases left in between. CDR3 residues: CASPAPTGTWGYTF. The CDR3 DNA reads as TGCGCCAGTCCCGCCCCCACAGGGACTTGGGGCTACACCTTC.